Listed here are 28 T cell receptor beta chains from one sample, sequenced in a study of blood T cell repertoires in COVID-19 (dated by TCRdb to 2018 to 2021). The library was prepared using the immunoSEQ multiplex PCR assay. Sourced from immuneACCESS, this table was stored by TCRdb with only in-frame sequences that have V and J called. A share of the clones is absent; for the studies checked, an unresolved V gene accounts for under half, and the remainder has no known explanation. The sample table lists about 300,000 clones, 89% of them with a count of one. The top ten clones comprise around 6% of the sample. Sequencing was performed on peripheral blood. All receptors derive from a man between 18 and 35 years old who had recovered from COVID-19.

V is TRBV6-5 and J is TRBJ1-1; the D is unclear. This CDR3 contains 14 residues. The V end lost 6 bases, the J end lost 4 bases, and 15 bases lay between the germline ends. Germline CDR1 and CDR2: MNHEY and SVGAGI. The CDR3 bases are TGTGCCAGCAGCCCCTCGGGGTCGGGCACTGAAGCTTTCTTT. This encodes CASSPSGSGTEAFF.

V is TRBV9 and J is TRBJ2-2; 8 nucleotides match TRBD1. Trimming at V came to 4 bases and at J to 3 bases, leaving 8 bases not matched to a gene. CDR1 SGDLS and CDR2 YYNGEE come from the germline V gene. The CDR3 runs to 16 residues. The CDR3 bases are TGTGCCAGCAGCACATACCAGGGGGCGGACACCGGGGAGCTGTTTTTT. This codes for CASSTYQGADTGELFF.

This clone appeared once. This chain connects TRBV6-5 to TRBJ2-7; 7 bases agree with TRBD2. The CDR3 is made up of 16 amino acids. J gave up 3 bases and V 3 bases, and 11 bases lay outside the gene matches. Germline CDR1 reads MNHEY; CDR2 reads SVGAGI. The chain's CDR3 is CASSYIRGGSYYEQYF. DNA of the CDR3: TGTGCCAGCAGTTATATACGGGGCGGGAGCTACTACGAGCAGTACTTC.

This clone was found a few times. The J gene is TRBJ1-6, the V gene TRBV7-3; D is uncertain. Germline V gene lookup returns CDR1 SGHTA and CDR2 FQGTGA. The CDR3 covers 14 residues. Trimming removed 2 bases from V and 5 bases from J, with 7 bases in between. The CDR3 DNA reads TGTGCCAGCAGCTTAGGAGGAAATAATTCACCCCTCCACTTT. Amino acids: CASSLGGNNSPLHF.

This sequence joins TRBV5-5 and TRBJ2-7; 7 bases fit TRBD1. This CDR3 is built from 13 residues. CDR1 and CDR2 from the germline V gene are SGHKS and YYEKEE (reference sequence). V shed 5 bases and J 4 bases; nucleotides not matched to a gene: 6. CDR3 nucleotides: TGTGCCAGCAGTTCGACAGGGAGATACGAGCAGTACTTC. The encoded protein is CASSSTGRYEQYF.

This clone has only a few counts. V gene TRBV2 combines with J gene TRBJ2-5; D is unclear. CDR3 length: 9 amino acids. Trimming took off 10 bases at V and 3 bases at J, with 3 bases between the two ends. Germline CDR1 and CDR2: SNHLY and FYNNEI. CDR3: CAIEETQYF. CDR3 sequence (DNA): TGTGCCATCGAAGAGACCCAGTACTTC.

CDR3 nucleotides: TGTGCCAGCAGCTTACTGCGAGGGTCGGTAGCGGGAGGTGAGCAGTTCTTC. It yields the protein CASSLLRGSVAGGEQFF. V and J are TRBV11-2 and TRBJ2-1; TRBD2 matches 10 bases. This CDR3 spans 17 amino acids. With 2 bases clipped from V and 9 bases from J, the junction kept 13 bases outside the gene matches. Germline V gene sequence: CDR1 SGHAT, CDR2 FQNNGV.

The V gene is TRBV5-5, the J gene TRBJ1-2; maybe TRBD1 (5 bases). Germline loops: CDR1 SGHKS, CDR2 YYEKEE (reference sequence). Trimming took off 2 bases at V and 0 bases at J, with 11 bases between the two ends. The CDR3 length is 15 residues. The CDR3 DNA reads TGTGCCAGCAGCTTTGGCAGGGTAGCTAACTATGGCTACACCTTC. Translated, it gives CASSFGRVANYGYTF.

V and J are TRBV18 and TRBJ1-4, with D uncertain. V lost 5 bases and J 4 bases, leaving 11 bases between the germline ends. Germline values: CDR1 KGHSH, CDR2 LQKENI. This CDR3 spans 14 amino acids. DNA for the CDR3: TGTGCCAGCTCATCCCGGGTCCTTAATGAAAAACTGTTTTTT. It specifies CASSSRVLNEKLFF.

The CDR3 DNA is TGTGCCAGCAGTCCACCTCCGGGACTAGCGGGAGTAGGCAATGAGCAGTTCTTC. This translates into CASSPPPGLAGVGNEQFF. The V call is TRBV5-6, the J call TRBJ2-1; the match to TRBD2 covers 14 bases. Germline V gene data show CDR1 as SGHDT and CDR2 as YYEEEE. V shed 5 bases and J 6 bases; nucleotides not matched to a gene: 13. The CDR3 has 18 residues. Full variable domain (missing parts from reference TRBV5-6 and TRBJ2-1): DAGVTQSPTHLIKTRGQQVTLRCSPKSGHDTVSWYQQALGQGPQFIFQYYEEEERQRGNFPDRFSGHQFPNYSSELNVNALLLGDSALYLCASSPPPGLAGVGNEQFFGPGTRLTVL.

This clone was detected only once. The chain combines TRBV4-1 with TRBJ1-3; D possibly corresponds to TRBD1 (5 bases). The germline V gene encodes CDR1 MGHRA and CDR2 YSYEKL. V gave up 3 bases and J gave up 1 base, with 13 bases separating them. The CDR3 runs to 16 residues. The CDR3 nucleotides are TGCGCCAGCAGCCAGGACATTACGCTTTCTGGAAACACCATATATTTT. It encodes CASSQDITLSGNTIYF.

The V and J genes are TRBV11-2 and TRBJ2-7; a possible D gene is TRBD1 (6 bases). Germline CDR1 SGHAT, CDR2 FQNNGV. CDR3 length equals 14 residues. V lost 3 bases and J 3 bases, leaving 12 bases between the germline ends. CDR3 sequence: CASSLRTVSYEQYF. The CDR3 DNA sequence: TGTGCCAGCAGCTTGCGGACAGTTAGCTACGAGCAGTACTTC.

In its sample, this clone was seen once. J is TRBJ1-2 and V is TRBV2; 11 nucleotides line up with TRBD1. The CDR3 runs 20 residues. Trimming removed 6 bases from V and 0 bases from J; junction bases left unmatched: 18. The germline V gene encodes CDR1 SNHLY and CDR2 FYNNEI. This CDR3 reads CASRLIDPGQGGLANYGYTF. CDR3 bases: TGTGCCAGCAGATTAATTGACCCGGGACAGGGGGGCCTAGCTAACTATGGCTACACCTTC.

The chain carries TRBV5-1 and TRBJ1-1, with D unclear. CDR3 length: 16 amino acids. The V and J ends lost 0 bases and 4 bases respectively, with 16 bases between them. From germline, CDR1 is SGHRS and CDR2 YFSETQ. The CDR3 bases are TGCGCCAGCAGCTTGGCGGCCTTCGGGGTCGTCACTGAAGCTTTCTTT. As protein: CASSLAAFGVVTEAFF. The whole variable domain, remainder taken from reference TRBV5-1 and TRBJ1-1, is KAGVTQTPRYLIKTRGQQVTLSCSPISGHRSVSWYQQTPGQGLQFLFEYFSETQRNKGNFPGRFSGRQFSNSRSEMNVSTLELGDSALYLCASSLAAFGVVTEAFFGQGTRLTVV.

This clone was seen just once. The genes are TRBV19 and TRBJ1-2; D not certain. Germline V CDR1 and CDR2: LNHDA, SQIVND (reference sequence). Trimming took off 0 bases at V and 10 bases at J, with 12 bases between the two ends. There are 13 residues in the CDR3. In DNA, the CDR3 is TGTGCCAGTAGTATAGATCCACAGACACTCTACACCTTC. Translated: CASSIDPQTLYTF.

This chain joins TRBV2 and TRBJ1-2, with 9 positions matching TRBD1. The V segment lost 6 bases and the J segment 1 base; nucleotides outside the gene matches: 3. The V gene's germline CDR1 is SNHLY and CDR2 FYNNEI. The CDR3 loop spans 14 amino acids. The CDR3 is CASRGGQGNYGYTF. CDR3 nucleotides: TGTGCCAGCAGGGGGGGACAGGGTAACTATGGCTACACCTTC.

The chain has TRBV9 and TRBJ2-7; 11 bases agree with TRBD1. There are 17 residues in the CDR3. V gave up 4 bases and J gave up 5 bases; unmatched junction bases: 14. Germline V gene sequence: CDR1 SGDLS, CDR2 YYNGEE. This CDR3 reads CASSPRTGGNALDEQYF. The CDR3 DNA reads TGTGCCAGCAGCCCACGGACAGGGGGCAATGCTCTGGACGAGCAGTACTTC. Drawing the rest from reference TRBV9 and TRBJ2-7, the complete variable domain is DSGVTQTPKHLITATGQRVTLRCSPRSGDLSVYWYQQSLDQGLQFLIQYYNGEERAKGNILERFSAQQFPDLHSELNLSSLELGDSALYFCASSPRTGGNALDEQYFGPGTRLTVT.

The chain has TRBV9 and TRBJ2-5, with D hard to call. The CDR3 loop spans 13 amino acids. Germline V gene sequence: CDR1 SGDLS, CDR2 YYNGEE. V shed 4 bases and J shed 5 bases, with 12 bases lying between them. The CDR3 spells CASSPRIGETQYF. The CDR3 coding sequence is TGTGCCAGCAGCCCCCGGATCGGGGAGACCCAGTACTTC. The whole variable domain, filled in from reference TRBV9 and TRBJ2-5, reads DSGVTQTPKHLITATGQRVTLRCSPRSGDLSVYWYQQSLDQGLQFLIQYYNGEERAKGNILERFSAQQFPDLHSELNLSSLELGDSALYFCASSPRIGETQYFGPGTRLLVL.

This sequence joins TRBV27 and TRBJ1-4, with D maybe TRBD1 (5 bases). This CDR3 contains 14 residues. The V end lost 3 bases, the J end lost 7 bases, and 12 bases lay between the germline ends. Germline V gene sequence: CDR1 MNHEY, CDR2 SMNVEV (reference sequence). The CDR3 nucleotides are TGTGCCAGCAGTTTCTTGGGGGGGATTGAAAAACTGTTTTTT. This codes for CASSFLGGIEKLFF.

DNA for the CDR3: TGTGCCAGCAGCGCGGGGACAGGCACCGAGCAGTACTTC. Protein: CASSAGTGTEQYF. V usage is TRBV5-6 and J usage is TRBJ2-7; TRBD1 aligns across 8 bases. CDR1 SGHDT and CDR2 YYEEEE come from the germline V gene. The V segment lost 4 bases and the J segment 6 bases; nucleotides outside the gene matches: 6. There are 13 residues in the CDR3.

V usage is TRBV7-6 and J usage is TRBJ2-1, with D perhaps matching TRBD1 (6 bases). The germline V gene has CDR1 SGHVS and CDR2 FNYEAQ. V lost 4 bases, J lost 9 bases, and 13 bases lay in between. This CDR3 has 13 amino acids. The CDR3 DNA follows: TGTGCCAGCAGCTCTCTGGGGGCGGGTGAGCAGTTCTTC. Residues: CASSSLGAGEQFF.

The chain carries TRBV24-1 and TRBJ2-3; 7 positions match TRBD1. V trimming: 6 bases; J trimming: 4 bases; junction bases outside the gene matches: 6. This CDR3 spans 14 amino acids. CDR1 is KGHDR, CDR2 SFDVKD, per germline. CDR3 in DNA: TGTGCCACCAGTCGGGACAGCCGTGCAGATACGCAGTATTTT. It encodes CATSRDSRADTQYF.

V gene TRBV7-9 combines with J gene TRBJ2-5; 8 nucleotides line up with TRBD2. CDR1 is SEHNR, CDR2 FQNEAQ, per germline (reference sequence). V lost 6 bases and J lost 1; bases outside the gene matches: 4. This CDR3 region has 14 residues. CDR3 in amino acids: CASRPAGGQETQYF. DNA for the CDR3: TGTGCCAGCAGGCCCGCGGGGGGCCAAGAGACCCAGTACTTC.

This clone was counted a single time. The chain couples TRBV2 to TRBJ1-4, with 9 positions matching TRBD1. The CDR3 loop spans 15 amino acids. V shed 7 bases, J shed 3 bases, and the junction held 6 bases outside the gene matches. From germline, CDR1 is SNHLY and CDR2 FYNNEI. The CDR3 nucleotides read TGTGCCAGCAAGAGGACAGGGGCGGCTAATGAAAAACTGTTTTTT. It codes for CASKRTGAANEKLFF. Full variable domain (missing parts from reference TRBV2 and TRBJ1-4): EPEVTQTPSHQVTQMGQEVILRCVPISNHLYFYWYRQILGQKVEFLVSFYNNEISEKSEIFDDQFSVERPDGSNFTLKIRSTKLEDSAMYFCASKRTGAANEKLFFGSGTQLSVL.

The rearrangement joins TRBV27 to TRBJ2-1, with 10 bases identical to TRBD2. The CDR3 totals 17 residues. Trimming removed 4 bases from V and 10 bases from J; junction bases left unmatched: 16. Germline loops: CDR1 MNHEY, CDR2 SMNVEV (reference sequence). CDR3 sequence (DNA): TGTGCCAGCAGTTCACCATCACTAGCGGGGTCCCTCAGGGAGCAGTTCTTC. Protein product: CASSSPSLAGSLREQFF.

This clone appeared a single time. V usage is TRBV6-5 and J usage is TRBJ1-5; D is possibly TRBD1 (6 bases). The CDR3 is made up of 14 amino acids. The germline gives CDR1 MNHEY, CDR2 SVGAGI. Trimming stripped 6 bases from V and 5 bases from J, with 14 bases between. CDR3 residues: CASRQGLGDQPQHF. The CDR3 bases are TGTGCCAGCAGACAGGGATTGGGAGATCAGCCCCAGCATTTT.

CDR3 sequence reads: CASSPAGLAGPLGTQYF. In DNA form, the CDR3 reads TGTGCCAGCAGCCCCGCGGGACTAGCGGGGCCTTTAGGAACCCAGTACTTC. V and J are TRBV7-9 and TRBJ2-5; 13 bases align to TRBD2. The junction had 14 bases not matched to a gene; V was cut back by 5 bases and J by 8 bases. The CDR3 contains 17 residues. Germline V gives CDR1 SEHNR, CDR2 FQNEAQ (reference sequence). Filled out from reference TRBV7-9 and TRBJ2-5, the complete variable domain reads DTGVSQNPRHKITKRGQNVTFRCDPISEHNRLYWYRQTLGQGPEFLTYFQNEAQLEKSRLLSDRFSAERPKGSFSTLEIQRTEQGDSAMYLCASSPAGLAGPLGTQYFGPGTRLLVL.

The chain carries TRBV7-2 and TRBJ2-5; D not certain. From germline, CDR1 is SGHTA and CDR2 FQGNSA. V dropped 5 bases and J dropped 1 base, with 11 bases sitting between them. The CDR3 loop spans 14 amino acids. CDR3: CASSTTSLQETQYF. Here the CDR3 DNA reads TGTGCCAGCAGCACCACATCCCTCCAAGAGACCCAGTACTTC.